Listed below are T cell receptor beta chains from one sample, sequenced in a study of beta chain features in type 1 diabetes. TCRdb's table, derived via immunoSEQ multiplex PCR, lists solely in-frame clones and lacks some. The sample records 600,000 to 700,000 clones, around 15% being singletons. The sequenced sample was naive CD4+ T cells from blood. The receptors were sampled from a man aged 18 to 29 with type 1 diabetes. The CDR3 runs from the conserved cysteine through the conserved F or W. The D gene is left open where the match is weak. Clone size is shown for a subset of rows, as once, few, many or a class of expanded clone.

d_gene: .
abundance: few
j_gene: TRBJ2-3
v_gene: TRBV6-5
CDR3nt: TGTGCCAGCAGTTACTCTGGGACTGCGGATACGCAGTATTTT
CDR3aa: CASSYSGTADTQYF

d_gene: .
abundance: few
j_gene: TRBJ1-1
v_gene: TRBV6-5
CDR3nt: TGTGCCAGCAGTGCCTTCGACAGGAGAACTGAAGCTTTCTTT
CDR3aa: CASSAFDRRTEAFF

d_gene: TRBD1
abundance: .
j_gene: TRBJ2-3
v_gene: TRBV23-1
CDR3nt: TGCGCCAGCAGTCTAGTCATATCGGGACAGACTAGCACAGATACGCAGTATTTT
CDR3aa: CASSLVISGQTSTDTQYF

d_gene: .
abundance: .
j_gene: TRBJ2-7
v_gene: TRBV7-9
CDR3nt: TGTGCCAGCAGCCTGACTGACTACGAGCAGTACTTC
CDR3aa: CASSLTDYEQYF

d_gene: .
abundance: few
j_gene: TRBJ2-6
v_gene: TRBV6-5
CDR3nt: TGTGCCAGCAGGTCCACAGGACCCGGGGCCAACGTCCTGACTTTC
CDR3aa: CASRSTGPGANVLTF

d_gene: TRBD1
abundance: .
j_gene: TRBJ1-1
v_gene: TRBV15
CDR3nt: TGTGCCACCAGCCGCCAGAGTGGGGACAGGGCCGCTTTCTTT
CDR3aa: CATSRQSGDRAAFF

d_gene: .
abundance: .
j_gene: TRBJ2-7
v_gene: TRBV7-9
CDR3nt: TGTGCCAGCAGCCCACACACAGGGATCTCAAATAACGAGCAGTACTTC
CDR3aa: CASSPHTGISNNEQYF

d_gene: .
abundance: .
j_gene: TRBJ2-7
v_gene: TRBV7-2
CDR3nt: TGTGCCAGCAGCTTAGCAGGGGTCTACGAGCAGTACTTC
CDR3aa: CASSLAGVYEQYF

d_gene: .
abundance: .
j_gene: TRBJ1-2
v_gene: TRBV6-4
CDR3nt: TGTGCCAGCAGTCTACAGGGTGGCTATGGCTACACCTTC
CDR3aa: CASSLQGGYGYTF

d_gene: .
abundance: few
j_gene: TRBJ2-3
v_gene: TRBV9
CDR3nt: TGTGCCAGCAGCGTAGGTTCTCGGGACACCACAGATACGCAGTATTTT
CDR3aa: CASSVGSRDTTDTQYF

d_gene: TRBD2
abundance: .
j_gene: TRBJ2-7
v_gene: TRBV18
CDR3nt: TGTGCCAGCTCACGGGGAGGGGTTATCAACGAGCAGTACTTC
CDR3aa: CASSRGGVINEQYF

d_gene: .
abundance: .
j_gene: TRBJ1-5
v_gene: TRBV6-1
CDR3nt: TGTGCCAGCAGTGAAGCTGTTGGGGGATACCAGCCCCAGCATTTT
CDR3aa: CASSEAVGGYQPQHF

d_gene: TRBD1
abundance: .
j_gene: TRBJ2-2
v_gene: TRBV7-7
CDR3nt: TGTGCTAGCAGCCCGGGACAGGGGAACACCGGGGAGCTGTTTTTT
CDR3aa: CASSPGQGNTGELFF

d_gene: .
abundance: few
j_gene: TRBJ1-1
v_gene: TRBV10-3
CDR3nt: TGTGCCATCAGTGAAAAGGACCTGGGCACTGAAGCTTTCTTT
CDR3aa: CAISEKDLGTEAFF

d_gene: .
abundance: .
j_gene: TRBJ1-1
v_gene: TRBV30
CDR3nt: TGTGCCTGGAGTGTACAAGGGAGCACTGAAGCTTTCTTT
CDR3aa: CAWSVQGSTEAFF

d_gene: TRBD1
abundance: few
j_gene: TRBJ2-7
v_gene: TRBV29-1
CDR3nt: TGCAGCGTTTTCATGGACAGGGGATACTACGAGCAGTACTTC
CDR3aa: CSVFMDRGYYEQYF